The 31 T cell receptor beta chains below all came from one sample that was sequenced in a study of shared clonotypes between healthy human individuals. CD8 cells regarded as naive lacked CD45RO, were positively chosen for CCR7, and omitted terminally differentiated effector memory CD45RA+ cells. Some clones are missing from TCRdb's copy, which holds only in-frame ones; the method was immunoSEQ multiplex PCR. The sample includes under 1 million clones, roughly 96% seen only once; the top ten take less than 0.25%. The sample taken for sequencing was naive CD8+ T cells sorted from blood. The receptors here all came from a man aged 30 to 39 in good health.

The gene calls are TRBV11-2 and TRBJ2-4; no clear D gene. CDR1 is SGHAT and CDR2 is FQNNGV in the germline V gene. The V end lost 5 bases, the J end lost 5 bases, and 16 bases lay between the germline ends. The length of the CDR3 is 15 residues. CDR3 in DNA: TGTGCCAGCAGCGGGATATGGGGATCGGAAAACATTCAGTACTTC. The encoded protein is CASSGIWGSENIQYF. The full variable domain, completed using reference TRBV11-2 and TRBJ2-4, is EAGVAQSPRYKIIEKRQSVAFWCNPISGHATLYWYQQILGQGPKLLIQFQNNGVVDDSQLPKDRFSAERLKGVDSTLKIQPAKLEDSAVYLCASSGIWGSENIQYFGAGTRLSVL.

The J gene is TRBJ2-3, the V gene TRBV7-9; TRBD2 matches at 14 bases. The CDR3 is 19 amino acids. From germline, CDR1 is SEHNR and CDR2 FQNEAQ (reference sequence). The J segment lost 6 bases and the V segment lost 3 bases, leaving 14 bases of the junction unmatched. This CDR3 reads CASSFVPGLAGVVLDTQYF. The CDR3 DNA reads TGTGCCAGCAGCTTCGTCCCGGGACTAGCGGGAGTGGTCTTGGATACGCAGTATTTT.

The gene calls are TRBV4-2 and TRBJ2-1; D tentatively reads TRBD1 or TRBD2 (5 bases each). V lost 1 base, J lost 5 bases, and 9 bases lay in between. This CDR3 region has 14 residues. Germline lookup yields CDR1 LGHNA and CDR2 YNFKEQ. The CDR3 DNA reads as TGTGCCAGCAGCCAAGGGGGGACCCACAATGAGCAGTTCTTC. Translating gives CASSQGGTHNEQFF.

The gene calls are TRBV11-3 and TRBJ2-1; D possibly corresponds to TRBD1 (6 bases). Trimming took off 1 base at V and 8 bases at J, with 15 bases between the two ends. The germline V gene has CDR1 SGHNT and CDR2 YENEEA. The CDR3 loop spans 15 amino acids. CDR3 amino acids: CASSLGDTDDDEQFF. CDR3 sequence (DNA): TGTGCCAGCAGCTTAGGGGACACGGACGACGATGAGCAGTTCTTC. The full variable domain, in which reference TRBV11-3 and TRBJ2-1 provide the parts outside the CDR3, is EAGVVQSPRYKIIEKKQPVAFWCNPISGHNTLYWYLQNLGQGPELLIRYENEEAVDDSQLPKDRFSAERLKGVDSTLKIQPAELGDSAVYLCASSLGDTDDDEQFFGPGTRLTVL.

Written as DNA, the CDR3 is TGTGCCAGCAGCTTAGTGTCGGATTCCCGCTATGGCTACACCTTC. Translation gives CASSLVSDSRYGYTF. The V and J genes are TRBV7-8 and TRBJ1-2; D unresolved. V was pared by 1 base and J by 4 bases, with 13 bases between. This CDR3 comprises 15 residues. Germline-derived CDR1 and CDR2 are SGHVS and FQNEAQ.

CDR3 amino acids: CASVADPAGETQYF. DNA for the CDR3: TGTGCTAGTGTGGCCGATCCCGCCGGAGAGACCCAGTACTTC. The chain links TRBV12-5 to TRBJ2-5; no clear D gene. Germline lookup yields CDR1 LGHNT and CDR2 FRNRAP. V lost 7 bases and J 4 bases, leaving 16 bases between the germline ends. This CDR3 has 14 amino acids.

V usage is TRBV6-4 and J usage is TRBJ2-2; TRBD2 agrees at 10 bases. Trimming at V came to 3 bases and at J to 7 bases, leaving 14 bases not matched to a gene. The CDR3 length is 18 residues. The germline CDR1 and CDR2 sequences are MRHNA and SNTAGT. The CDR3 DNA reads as TGTGCCAGCAGTGAAGAAATCTCTAGCGGGAGTTTCGGCGGGGAGCTGTTTTTT. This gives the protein CASSEEISSGSFGGELFF.

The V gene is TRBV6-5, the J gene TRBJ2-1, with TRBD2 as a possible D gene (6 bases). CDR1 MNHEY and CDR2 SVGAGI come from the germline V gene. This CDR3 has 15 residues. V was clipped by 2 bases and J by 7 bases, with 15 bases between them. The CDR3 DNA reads TGTGCCAGCAGTTACACCCGGGACTCCCCTAATGAGCAGTTCTTC. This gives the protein CASSYTRDSPNEQFF.

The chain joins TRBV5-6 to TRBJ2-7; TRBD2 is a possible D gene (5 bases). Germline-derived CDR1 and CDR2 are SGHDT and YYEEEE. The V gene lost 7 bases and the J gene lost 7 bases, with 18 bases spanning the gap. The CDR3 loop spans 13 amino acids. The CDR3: CASHLSESGEQYF. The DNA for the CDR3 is TGTGCCAGCCACCTTTCAGAGTCGGGGGAGCAGTACTTC.

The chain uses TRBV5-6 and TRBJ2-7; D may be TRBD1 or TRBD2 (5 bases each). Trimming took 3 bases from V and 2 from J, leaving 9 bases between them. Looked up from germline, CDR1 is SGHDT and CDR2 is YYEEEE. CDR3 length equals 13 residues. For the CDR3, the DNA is TGTGCCAGCAGCTGGGACGGAACCTACGAGCAGTACTTC. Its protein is CASSWDGTYEQYF.

CDR3: CASSPGDGTINTEAFF. CDR3 sequence (DNA): TGTGCCAGCAGCCCGGGGGACGGAACGATTAACACTGAAGCTTTCTTT. The rearrangement joins TRBV11-2 to TRBJ1-1; D perhaps matches TRBD1 (5 bases). V dropped 5 bases and J dropped 2 bases, with 18 bases sitting between them. Germline V lookup: CDR1 SGHAT, CDR2 FQNNGV. The CDR3 is 16 residues long.

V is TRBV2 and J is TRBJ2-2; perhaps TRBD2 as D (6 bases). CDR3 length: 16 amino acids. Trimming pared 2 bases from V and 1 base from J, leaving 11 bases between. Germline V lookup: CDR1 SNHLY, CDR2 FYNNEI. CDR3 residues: CASSESIAVNTGELFF. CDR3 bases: TGTGCCAGCAGTGAAAGTATAGCGGTGAACACCGGGGAGCTGTTTTTT.

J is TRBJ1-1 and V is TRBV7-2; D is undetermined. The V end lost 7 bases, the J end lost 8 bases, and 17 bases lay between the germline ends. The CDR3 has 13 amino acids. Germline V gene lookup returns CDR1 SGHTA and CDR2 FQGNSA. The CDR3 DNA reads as TGTGCCAGCACAGAAGGTCCGGGCACGGAAGCTTTCTTT. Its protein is CASTEGPGTEAFF. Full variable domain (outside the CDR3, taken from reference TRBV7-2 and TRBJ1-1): GAGVSQSPSNKVTEKGKDVELRCDPISGHTALYWYRQSLGQGLEFLIYFQGNSAPDKSGLPSDRFSAERTGGSVSTLTIQRTQQEDSAVYLCASTEGPGTEAFFGQGTRLTVV.

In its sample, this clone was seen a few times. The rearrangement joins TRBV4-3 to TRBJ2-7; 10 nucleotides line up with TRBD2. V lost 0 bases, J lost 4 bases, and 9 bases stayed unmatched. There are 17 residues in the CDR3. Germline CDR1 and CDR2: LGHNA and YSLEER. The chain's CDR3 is CASSQERDSGRLYEQYF. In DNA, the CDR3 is TGCGCCAGCAGCCAAGAGAGAGATAGCGGGAGGTTGTACGAGCAGTACTTC.

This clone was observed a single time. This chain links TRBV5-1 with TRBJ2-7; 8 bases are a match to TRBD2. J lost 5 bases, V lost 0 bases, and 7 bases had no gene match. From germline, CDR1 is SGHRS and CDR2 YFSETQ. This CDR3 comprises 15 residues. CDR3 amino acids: CASSLDPAGVNEQYF. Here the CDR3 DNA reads TGCGCCAGCAGCTTGGACCCAGCGGGAGTTAACGAGCAGTACTTC. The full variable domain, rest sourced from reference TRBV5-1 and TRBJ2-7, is KAGVTQTPRYLIKTRGQQVTLSCSPISGHRSVSWYQQTPGQGLQFLFEYFSETQRNKGNFPGRFSGRQFSNSRSEMNVSTLELGDSALYLCASSLDPAGVNEQYFGPGTRLTVT.

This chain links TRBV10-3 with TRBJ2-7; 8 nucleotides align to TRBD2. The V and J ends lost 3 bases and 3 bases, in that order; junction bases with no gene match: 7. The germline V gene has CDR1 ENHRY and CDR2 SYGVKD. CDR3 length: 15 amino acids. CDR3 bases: TGTGCCATCAGTGATATCACTAGCGGAGACTACGAGCAGTACTTC. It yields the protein CAISDITSGDYEQYF.

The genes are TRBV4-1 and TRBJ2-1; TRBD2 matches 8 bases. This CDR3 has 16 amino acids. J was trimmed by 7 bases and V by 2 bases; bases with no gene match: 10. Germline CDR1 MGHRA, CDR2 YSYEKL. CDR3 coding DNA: TGCGCCAGCAGCCAACCCCCGGGACTAGTAACGAATGAGCAGTTCTTC. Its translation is CASSQPPGLVTNEQFF.

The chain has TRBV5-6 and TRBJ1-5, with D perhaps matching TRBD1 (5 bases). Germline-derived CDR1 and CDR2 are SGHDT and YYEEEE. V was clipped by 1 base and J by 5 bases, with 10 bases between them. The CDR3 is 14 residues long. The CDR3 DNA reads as TGTGCCAGCAGCTTGTCCGGGGCTGATCAGCCCCAGCATTTT. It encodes CASSLSGADQPQHF.

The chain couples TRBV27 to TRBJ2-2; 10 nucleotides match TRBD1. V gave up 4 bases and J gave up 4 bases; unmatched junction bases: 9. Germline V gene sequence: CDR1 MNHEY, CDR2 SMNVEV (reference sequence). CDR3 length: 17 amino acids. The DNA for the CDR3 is TGTGCCAGCAGTTCCCTGCGGACAGGGGGATTCACCGGGGAGCTGTTTTTT. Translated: CASSSLRTGGFTGELFF.

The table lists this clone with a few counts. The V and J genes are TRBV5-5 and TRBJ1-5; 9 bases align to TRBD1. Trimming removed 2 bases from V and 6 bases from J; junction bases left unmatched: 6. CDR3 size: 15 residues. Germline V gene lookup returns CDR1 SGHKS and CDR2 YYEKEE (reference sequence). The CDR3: CASSLTTGGLQPQHF. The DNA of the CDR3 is TGTGCCAGCAGCTTAACAACAGGGGGCCTTCAGCCCCAGCATTTT.

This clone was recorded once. The CDR3 loop reads CASSPPGGAEQYF. The CDR3 DNA sequence: TGTGCCAGCAGCCCCCCAGGGGGGGCCGAGCAGTACTTC. V usage is TRBV7-9 and J usage is TRBJ2-7, with D perhaps assigned TRBD1 or TRBD2 (7 bases each). This CDR3 region has 13 residues. CDR1 and CDR2 (germline): SEHNR, FQNEAQ (reference sequence). V lost 5 bases and J lost 6, with 14 bases in between.

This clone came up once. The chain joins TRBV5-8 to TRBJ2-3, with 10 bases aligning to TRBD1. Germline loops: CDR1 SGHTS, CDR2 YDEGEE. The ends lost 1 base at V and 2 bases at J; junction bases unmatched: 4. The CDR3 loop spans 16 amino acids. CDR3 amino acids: CASSLRDRGATDTQYF. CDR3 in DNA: TGTGCCAGCAGCTTGCGGGACAGGGGTGCCACAGATACGCAGTATTTT. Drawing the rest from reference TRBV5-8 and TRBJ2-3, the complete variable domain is EAGVTQSPTHLIKTRGQQATLRCSPISGHTSVYWYQQALGLGLQFLLWYDEGEERNRGNFPPRFSGRQFPNYSSELNVNALELEDSALYLCASSLRDRGATDTQYFGPGTRLTVL.

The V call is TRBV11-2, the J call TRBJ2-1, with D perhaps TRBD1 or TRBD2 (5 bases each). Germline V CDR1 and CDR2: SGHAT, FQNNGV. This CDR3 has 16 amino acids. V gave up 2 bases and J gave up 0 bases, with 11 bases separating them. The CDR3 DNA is TGTGCCAGCAGCTTATTATCAGGGAGCTCCTACAATGAGCAGTTCTTC. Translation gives CASSLLSGSSYNEQFF.

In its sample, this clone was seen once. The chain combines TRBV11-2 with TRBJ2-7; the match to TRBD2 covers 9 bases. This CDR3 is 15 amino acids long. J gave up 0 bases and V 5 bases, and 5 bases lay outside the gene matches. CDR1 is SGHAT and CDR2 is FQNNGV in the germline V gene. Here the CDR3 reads CASSPRLADSYEQYF. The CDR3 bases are TGTGCCAGCAGCCCCCGACTAGCGGACTCCTACGAGCAGTACTTC.

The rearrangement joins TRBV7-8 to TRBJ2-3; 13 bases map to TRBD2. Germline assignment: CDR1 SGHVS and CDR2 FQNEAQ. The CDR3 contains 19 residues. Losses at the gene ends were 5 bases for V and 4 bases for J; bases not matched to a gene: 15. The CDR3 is CASSGILGGLAGLADTQYF. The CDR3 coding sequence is TGTGCCAGCAGCGGAATCCTTGGGGGACTAGCGGGACTCGCAGATACGCAGTATTTT.

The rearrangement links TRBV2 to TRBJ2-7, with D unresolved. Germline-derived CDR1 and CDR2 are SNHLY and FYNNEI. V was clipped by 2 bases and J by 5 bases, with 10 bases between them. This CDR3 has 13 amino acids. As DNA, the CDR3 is TGTGCCAGCAGTGAATTTGGGTCCCACGAGCAGTACTTC. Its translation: CASSEFGSHEQYF.

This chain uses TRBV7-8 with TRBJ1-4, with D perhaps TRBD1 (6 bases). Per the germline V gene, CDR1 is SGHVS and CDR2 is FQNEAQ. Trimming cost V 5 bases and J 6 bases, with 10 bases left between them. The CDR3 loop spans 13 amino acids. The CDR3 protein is CASSRTVYEKLFF. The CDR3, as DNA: TGTGCCAGCAGCCGGACAGTCTATGAAAAACTGTTTTTT.

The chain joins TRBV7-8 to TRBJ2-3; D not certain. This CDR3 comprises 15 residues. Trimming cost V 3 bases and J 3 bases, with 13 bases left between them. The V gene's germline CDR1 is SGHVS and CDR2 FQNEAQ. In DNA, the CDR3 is TGTGCCAGCAGCTTGTTTGGTTTGGAGACAGATACGCAGTATTTT. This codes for CASSLFGLETDTQYF.

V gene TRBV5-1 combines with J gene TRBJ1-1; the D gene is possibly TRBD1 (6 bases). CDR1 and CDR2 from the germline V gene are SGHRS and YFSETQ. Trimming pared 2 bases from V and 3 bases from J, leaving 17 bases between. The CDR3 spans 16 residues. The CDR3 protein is CASSLVFVAGDTEAFF. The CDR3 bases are TGCGCCAGCAGCTTAGTCTTTGTTGCAGGGGACACTGAAGCTTTCTTT.

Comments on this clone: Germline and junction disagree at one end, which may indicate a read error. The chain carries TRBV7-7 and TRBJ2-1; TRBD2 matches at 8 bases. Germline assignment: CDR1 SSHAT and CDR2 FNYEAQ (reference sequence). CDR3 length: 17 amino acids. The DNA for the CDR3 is TGTGCTAGCAGCTTAGAGGGAGCGGGAGCAGGTTACAATGAGCAGTTCTTC. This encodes CASSLEGAGAGYNEQFF.

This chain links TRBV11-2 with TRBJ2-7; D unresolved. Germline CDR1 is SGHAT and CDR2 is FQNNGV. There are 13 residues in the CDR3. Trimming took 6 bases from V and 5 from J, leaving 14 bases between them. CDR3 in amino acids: CASSTVLVDEQYF. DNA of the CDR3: TGTGCCAGCAGTACCGTCCTCGTTGACGAGCAGTACTTC.